One TCR beta chain is described in this entry. This clone was picked up a small number of times. Its specific antigen is unknown. Per-base quality was not reported, and no clone a single base away is much larger than it. Library creation used the immunoSEQ multiplex PCR assay. The multiplex PCR relied on a mix of 60 forward primers for TCR Vbeta segments and 13 reverse primers for TCR Jbeta segments. The CDR3 region of rearranged TCR beta genes was amplified from genomic DNA by a multiplex PCR assay. The amplified TCR beta libraries were sequenced on the Illumina HiSeq System as 87-base-pair reads. The source study handled its data this way. Across the 500 to 750 repertoires, a later analysis counted tens of millions of unique TCR beta chains, roughly 11 million of which were shared by at least two donors. Raw reads were error-corrected and collapsed into unique sequences with a nearest-neighbor algorithm that merged closely related sequences to remove PCR and sequencing errors. To assign V, D and J gene segments, CDR3 sequences were aligned to IMGT reference sequences. For a sequence to be retained, a match of at least six nucleotides was required to both a V gene segment and a J gene segment. Rearrangements were classified as productive when the CDR3 lacked stop codons and remained in frame with V and J, and all other rearrangements were classified as non-productive. CDR3 was defined by IMGT convention, running from the second conserved V-encoded cysteine to the conserved J-encoded phenylalanine. In an earlier analysis of more than 550 of the donors, sequences lacking an unambiguous match to a single V gene segment were excluded. In an earlier analysis of several hundred of the donors, V segments were called functional above 56.7% productive rearrangements and were called segregating when the between-donor standard deviation exceeded 5%. To diagnose cytomegalovirus status from the catalog of TCR beta chain sequences, a statistical classification framework was built. V and J gene assignment, in a later analysis, came from comparing TCR nucleotide sequences with IMGT/GENE-DB human TR gene sequences. The TCRdist pipeline was used in a later analysis to assign CDR3 sequences and most-parsimonious VDJ recombination scenarios. In a later analysis, each TCR beta chain was defined by its CDR3 amino acid sequence together with its V-gene family, and reads without a unique V-gene family were excluded. As a way to deal with suspected cross-contamination and a sequencing artifact, a later analysis dropped 450 to 600 nucleotide sequences that were highly shared and had low generation probability. In a later analysis, a clonal expansion index was calculated for each public chain from normalized within-repertoire ranks of inferred template counts. A later analysis computed generation probabilities with a VDJ recombination model fitted to out-of-frame rearrangements, and checked the results against IGoR. In a later analysis, hypergeometric tests were used to score TCR-TCR, TCR-HLA and TCR-CMV co-occurrence, with a repertoire-size bias correction applied to TCR pairs. False discovery rates were estimated in a later analysis by permuting HLA or CMV assignments 20 times. In a later analysis, co-occurring TCRs were grouped with DBSCAN, and TCRdist sequence similarity was added when clustering was performed within HLA-allele-positive subsets. Co-occurrence clustering excluded repertoires with fewer than 30,000 or more than 120,000 public chains, plus five with anomalous nucleotide sharing. Imported from immuneACCESS, the table was reduced by TCRdb to in-frame sequences with V and J called. These copies leave out some clones; in studies compared against another copy, an unresolved V gene accounts for under half, and the cause of the remainder is not known. V, J and clone size derive from that table, while D and trimming were established from the DNA sequence. Present in this sample are around 110,000 clones, around a tenth of which were seen just once. The top ten clones comprise less than 4% of the sample.

The data derive from a study of cytomegalovirus exposure and HLA in healthy donors (dated by TCRdb to about 2017). Background on the whole study: An earlier analysis of 587 of the donors reported 276 Gb of sequence data and roughly 120 million unique TCR beta sequences obtained from about 170 million T cells. In addition to the first cohort of approximately 670 subjects, a separate validation cohort of some 120 different subjects was used. Genome-wide SNP genotypes for about 65% of the roughly 700 donors were used in a later genetic analysis, which treated that subset as a discovery cohort. The genetic ancestry cluster associated with self-reported Caucasian donors included around 76% of the roughly 410 genotyped donors. In a later analysis, previously published TCR beta repertoires from 600 to 850 donors were re-analyzed and high-resolution HLA genotyping was added so that TCR occurrence patterns could be studied. The number of typed donors differed by locus: about 620-640 for A, B, C, DRB1 and DQB1; 522 for DQA1; around 610 for DPA1; and approximately 450 for DPB1. To decide whether each TCR beta V gene segment behaved as functional or pseudogenic, an earlier analysis of some 600 of the donors relied on high-throughput TCR beta sequencing. The study used immunosequencing to profile the T cell repertoires of 666 subjects and linked those repertoires to cytomegalovirus serostatus. Rather than drawing on any new phenotypic data, the later analysis identified candidate immune exposures from TCR beta sequences and the way those sequences occurred across donors. Every repertoire in the discovery cohort had been generated on one and the same sequencing platform. Roughly 300 gigabases of sequencing data and roughly 81 million unique TCR sequences made up an early release that covered several hundred HLA-typed donors. The study was designed to test whether signatures of past pathogen exposure could be identified by cataloging public T cell receptors. On average, roughly 250,000 unique TCR beta nucleotide sequences were sequenced per donor among more than 350 genotyped donors of the cohort, with 15% to 20% of those sequences being non-productive. Alongside the repertoire data, information on donor age, sex, ethnicity and CMV serostatus was compiled. To predict cytomegalovirus infection status, the study combined high-throughput TCR immunosequencing, statistical association of individual TCRs with disease status, and machine learning. Because of strong linkage in the cohort, 5 or 6 DR-DQ haplotypes were treated as single units for association and clustering. HLA typing included class I and class II loci at four-digit resolution.

The germline V gene (reference sequence) sets CDR1 to SEHNR and CDR2 to FQNEAQ. From the cysteine up to the phenylalanine, the CDR3 has a length of 17 residues. Only the CDR3 part of the read is kept: 51 bases, read in frame from the first base. V is pruned by 5 bases and J by 5 bases, leaving 15 bases of the junction without a gene match. Summary of the overall study and its limitations: A cluster of highly shared sequence variants was judged likely to be a technical artifact of the sequencing pipeline. In a later analysis, HLA-associated TCR beta chains showed more clonal expansion and lower generation probabilities than non-associated chains that were equally common. According to a later analysis, most CMV-associated TCR beta chains appeared to be HLA-restricted, and the HLA associations seemed to be driven largely by CMV exposure. Cytomegalovirus status was reported to be diagnosed by the classifier with high specificity and sensitivity in both the original and validation cohorts. The study gave a list of over 150 TCR beta chains associated with cytomegalovirus. An earlier analysis of roughly 570 of the donors showed that most TCR beta V segments appeared in productive rearrangements either about 87% or about 30% of the time, which broadly matched IMGT annotations. In vitro tests confirmed that three of the cytomegalovirus-associated TCR beta chains recognize cytomegalovirus antigens. In a later analysis, the rate of TCR association differed among HLA loci, with DRB1 alleles having the most associated TCRs and HLA-C alleles having the fewest. When HLA alleles, especially DR and DQ, strongly co-occurred, attributing TCR associations to individual alleles was difficult. Linkage disequilibrium might explain the correlated functional status among segregating V segments, but an unknown experimental factor could not be ruled out. According to the authors, the approach could potentially be generalized to other disease states and immunological phenotypes. V-gene and J-gene trimming of TCR beta chains was associated with a missense DCLRE1C variant in a later genetic analysis, and the association was replicated in an independent cohort. HLA typing was unavailable for some donors at each locus, so association tests used only the typed subset. Some IMGT-functional V segments, including TRBV6-2 and TRBV6-3, could not be told apart with the 87-base-pair reads, so those segments were excluded. According to a later analysis, parvovirus B19, influenza, CMV and Epstein-Barr virus appeared linked to several top co-occurrence clusters. Presence/absence analyses assumed roughly uniform sequencing depth across donors, an assumption that may not hold. At a false discovery rate of 0.05, a later analysis linked some 17,000 TCR beta sequences to specific HLA alleles. Because counts were too low, approximately 18 rarely observed V segments, including chromosome 9 orphons, were excluded from the earlier analysis of roughly 580 of the donors. In a later genetic analysis, fewer N-insertions in productive TCRs were reported among donors in an Asian-associated ancestry cluster than the roughly 640-donor mean. A further reported finding was that TCR beta sequences accurately predicted the HLA-A and HLA-B alleles for most subjects in the first cohort. Across donors, most TCR sequences were observed very rarely, whereas some public TCRs were present in many individuals. This cohort had only TCR beta chains sequenced, and the lack of alpha or paired-chain data limited which features could be detected. Immune exposure information for the cohort was limited to CMV serostatus.

The cohort consisted of fewer than 700 healthy bone marrow donors. At the time of sampling, every cohort member was nominally healthy, though immune exposures that went unrecorded were likely present. The donor tested CMV seronegative and was one of the 352 seronegative cohort members. Every donor gave a peripheral blood sample, and the peripheral blood mononuclear cells from that sample were used for TCR beta sequencing. Genomic DNA was extracted from the blood cell samples with the Qiagen DNeasy Blood Extraction Kit. The receptor chain draws on TRBV7-9 and TRBJ2-5; the central 9 bases match TRBD1. Sequencing was performed on PBMCs. The sequence came from a man aged 30 to 39 in good health and CMV-seronegative. The bases read TGTGCCAGCAGCGCAGTGGCATCGACAGGGGGAGGGGAGACCCAGTACTTC. Its translation is CASSAVASTGGGETQYF. This CDR3, with the reference TRBV7-9 and TRBJ2-5 proteins standing in past its ends, gives the full variable domain DTGVSQNPRHKITKRGQNVTFRCDPISEHNRLYWYRQTLGQGPEFLTYFQNEAQLEKSRLLSDRFSAERPKGSFSTLEIQRTEQGDSAMYLCASSAVASTGGGETQYFGPGTRLLVL.